This TCR beta chain originates from a study of T cell changes during pregnancy in multiple sclerosis. Clones were read by immunoSEQ multiplex PCR, and TCRdb kept only the in-frame ones, dropping some. The repertoire has about 44,000 clones, approximately 96% of them found once; the top ten carry 0.89%. V shed 2 bases, J shed 6 bases, and the junction held 7 bases outside the gene matches. The V gene's germline CDR1 is SNHLY and CDR2 FYNNEI. This CDR3 has 15 amino acids. The sequenced sample was peripheral blood, obtained in the second trimester of pregnancy. The chain couples TRBV2 to TRBJ2-3; 8 bases match TRBD2. The source of this sequence is a female donor with multiple sclerosis, enrolled in a pregnancy study. This chain's CDR3 is CASSEPGGAIDTQYF. The CDR3 bases are TGTGCCAGCAGTGAACCCGGGGGGGCGATCGATACGCAGTATTTT. Combining the CDR3 with reference TRBV2 and TRBJ2-3 gives the whole variable domain EPEVTQTPSHQVTQMGQEVILRCVPISNHLYFYWYRQILGQKVEFLVSFYNNEISEKSEIFDDQFSVERPDGSNFTLKIRSTKLEDSAMYFCASSEPGGAIDTQYFGPGTRLTVL.